This T cell receptor beta chain was obtained from a study of blood T cell repertoires in COVID-19. Study at large: Samples representing acute and convalescent COVID-19 were sourced from the United States, Italy and Spain.

Germline CDR1 reads MGHRA; CDR2 reads YSYEKL. This CDR3 region has 15 residues. Trimming removed 0 bases at V and 7 bases at J, with 16 bases between. While infection was still active, Seattle patients were enrolled and then followed longitudinally. TCRdb's table, derived via immunoSEQ multiplex PCR, lists solely in-frame clones and lacks some. The sample has roughly 300,000 clones, 84% seen once; the top ten hold roughly 1.5%. The receptor comes from a human donor with COVID-19, enrolled during active disease. The donor label of this sample is uncertain. The source material was peripheral blood. The chain employs TRBV4-1 and TRBJ2-7; D is unresolved. The CDR3 coding sequence is TGCGCCAGCAGCCAAGAGTATCCGGTACCAGGAGAGCAGTACTTC. Residues: CASSQEYPVPGEQYF.